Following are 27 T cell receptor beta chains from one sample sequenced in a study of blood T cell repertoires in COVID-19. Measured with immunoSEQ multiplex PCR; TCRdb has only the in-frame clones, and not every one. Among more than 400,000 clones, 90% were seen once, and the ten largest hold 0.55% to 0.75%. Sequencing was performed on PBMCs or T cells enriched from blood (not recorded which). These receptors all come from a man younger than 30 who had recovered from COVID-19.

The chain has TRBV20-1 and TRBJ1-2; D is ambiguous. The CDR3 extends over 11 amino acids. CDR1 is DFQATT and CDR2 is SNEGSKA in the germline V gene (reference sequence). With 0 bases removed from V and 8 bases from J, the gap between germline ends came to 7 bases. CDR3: CSAREAIGYTF. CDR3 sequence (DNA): TGCAGTGCTAGAGAGGCAATAGGCTACACCTTC.

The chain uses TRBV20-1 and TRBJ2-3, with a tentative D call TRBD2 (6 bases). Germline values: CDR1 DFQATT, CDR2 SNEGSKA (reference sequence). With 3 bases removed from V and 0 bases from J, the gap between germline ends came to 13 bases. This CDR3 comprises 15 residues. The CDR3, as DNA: TGCAGTGCTAGTTTGCGGGAAGTAAGCACAGATACGCAGTATTTT. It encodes CSASLREVSTDTQYF.

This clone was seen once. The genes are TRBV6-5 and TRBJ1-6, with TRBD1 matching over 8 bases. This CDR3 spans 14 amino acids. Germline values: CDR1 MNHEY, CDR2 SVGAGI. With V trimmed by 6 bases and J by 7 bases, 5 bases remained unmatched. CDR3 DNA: TGTGCCAGCAGGACAGGGGACGGGAATTCACCCCTCCACTTT. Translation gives CASRTGDGNSPLHF.

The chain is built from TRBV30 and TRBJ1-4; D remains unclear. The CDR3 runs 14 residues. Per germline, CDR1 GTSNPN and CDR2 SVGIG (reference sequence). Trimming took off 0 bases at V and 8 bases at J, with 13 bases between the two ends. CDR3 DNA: TGTGCCTGGAGTGTGGTCGGGGTTTGGGAAAAACTGTTTTTT. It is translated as CAWSVVGVWEKLFF. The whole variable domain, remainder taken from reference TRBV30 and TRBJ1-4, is SQTIHQWPATLVQPVGSPLSLECTVEGTSNPNLYWYRQAAGRGLQLLFYSVGIGQISSEVPQNLSASRPQDRQFILSSKKLLLSDSGFYLCAWSVVGVWEKLFFGSGTQLSVL.

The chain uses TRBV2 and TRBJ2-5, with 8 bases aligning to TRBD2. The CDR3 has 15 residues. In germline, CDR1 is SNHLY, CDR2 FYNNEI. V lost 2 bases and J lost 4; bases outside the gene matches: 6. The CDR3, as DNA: TGTGCCAGCAGTGAAATCGAAGCGGGGGCAGAGACCCAGTACTTC. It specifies CASSEIEAGAETQYF.

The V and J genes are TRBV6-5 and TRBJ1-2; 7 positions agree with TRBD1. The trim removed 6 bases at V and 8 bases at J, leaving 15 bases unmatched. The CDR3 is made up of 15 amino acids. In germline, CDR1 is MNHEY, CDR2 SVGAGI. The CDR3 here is CASSPTGTDGSGYTF. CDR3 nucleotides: TGTGCCAGCAGCCCCACCGGGACAGATGGGAGCGGCTACACCTTC.

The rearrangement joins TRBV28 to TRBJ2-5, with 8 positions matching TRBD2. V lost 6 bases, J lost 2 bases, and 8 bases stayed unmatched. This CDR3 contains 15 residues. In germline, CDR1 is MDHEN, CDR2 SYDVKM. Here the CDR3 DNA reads TGTGCCAGCAGATCCGGGGGGGGGAAACAAGAGACCCAGTACTTC. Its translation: CASRSGGGKQETQYF.

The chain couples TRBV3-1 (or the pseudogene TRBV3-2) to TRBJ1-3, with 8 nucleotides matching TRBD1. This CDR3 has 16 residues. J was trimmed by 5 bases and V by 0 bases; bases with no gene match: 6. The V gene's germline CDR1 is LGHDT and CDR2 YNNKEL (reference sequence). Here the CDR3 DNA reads TGTGCCAGCAGCCAAGATAGCAGGGGGCCCAGAAACACCATATATTTT. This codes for CASSQDSRGPRNTIYF.

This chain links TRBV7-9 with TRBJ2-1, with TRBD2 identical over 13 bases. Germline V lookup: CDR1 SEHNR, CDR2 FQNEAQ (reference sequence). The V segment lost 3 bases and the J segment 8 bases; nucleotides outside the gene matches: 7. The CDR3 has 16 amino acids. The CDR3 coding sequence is TGTGCCAGCAGCTTCGAATTACTAGCGGGAGGGTATGAGCAGTTCTTC. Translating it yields CASSFELLAGGYEQFF.

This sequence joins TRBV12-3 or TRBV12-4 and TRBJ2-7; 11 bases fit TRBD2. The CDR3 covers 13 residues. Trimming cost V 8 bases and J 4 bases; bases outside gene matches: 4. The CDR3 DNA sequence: TGTGCCAGCGGTCTAGCGGGGGGATACGAGCAGTACTTC. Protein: CASGLAGGYEQYF.

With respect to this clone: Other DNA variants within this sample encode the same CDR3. Written as DNA, the CDR3 is TGTGCCAGCAGTGAAACAGGGGATAATTCACCCCTCCACTTT. Its translation is CASSETGDNSPLHF. The rearrangement uses TRBV2 and TRBJ1-6; TRBD1 matches 7 bases. The CDR3 is 14 amino acids. Germline CDR1 SNHLY, CDR2 FYNNEI. V lost 2 bases and J lost 5; bases outside the gene matches: 0. The whole variable domain, filled in from reference TRBV2 and TRBJ1-6, reads EPEVTQTPSHQVTQMGQEVILRCVPISNHLYFYWYRQILGQKVEFLVSFYNNEISEKSEIFDDQFSVERPDGSNFTLKIRSTKLEDSAMYFCASSETGDNSPLHFGNGTRLTVT.

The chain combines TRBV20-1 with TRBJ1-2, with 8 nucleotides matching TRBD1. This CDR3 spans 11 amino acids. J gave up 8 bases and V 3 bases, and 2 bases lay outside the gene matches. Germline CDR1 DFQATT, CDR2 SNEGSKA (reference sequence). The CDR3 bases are TGCAGTGCTAGGGACAGGGTCGGCTACACCTTC. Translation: CSARDRVGYTF.

The CDR3 loop is CASSADRGQLFF. CDR3 bases: TGTGCCAGCAGCGCAGACAGGGGGCAGCTGTTTTTT. The J gene is TRBJ2-2, the V gene TRBV5-6; 10 nucleotides match TRBD1. CDR1 SGHDT and CDR2 YYEEEE come from the germline V gene. Unmatched junction bases numbered 3, after V lost 4 bases and J lost 12 bases. This CDR3 has 12 residues.

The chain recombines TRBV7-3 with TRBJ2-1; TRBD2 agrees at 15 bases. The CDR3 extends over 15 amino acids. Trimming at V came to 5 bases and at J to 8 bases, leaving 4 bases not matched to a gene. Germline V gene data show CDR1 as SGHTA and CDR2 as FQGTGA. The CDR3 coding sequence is TGTGCCAGCAGCCTGGGACTAGCGGGAGGAGATGAGCAGTTCTTC. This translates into CASSLGLAGGDEQFF.

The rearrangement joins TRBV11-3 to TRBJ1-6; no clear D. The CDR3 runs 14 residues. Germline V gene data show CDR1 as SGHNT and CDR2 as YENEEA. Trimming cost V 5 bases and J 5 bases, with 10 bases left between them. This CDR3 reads CASSQRQNNSPLHF. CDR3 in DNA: TGTGCCAGCAGCCAGAGGCAGAATAATTCACCCCTCCACTTT.

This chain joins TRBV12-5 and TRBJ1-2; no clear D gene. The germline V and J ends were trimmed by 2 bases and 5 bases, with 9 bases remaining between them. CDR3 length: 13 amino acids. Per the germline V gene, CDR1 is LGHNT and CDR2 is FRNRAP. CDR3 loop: CASGLSTVYGYTF. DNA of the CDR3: TGTGCTAGTGGTTTGAGTACGGTATATGGCTACACCTTC. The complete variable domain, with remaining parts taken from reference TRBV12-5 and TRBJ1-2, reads DARVTQTPRHKVTEMGQEVTMRCQPILGHNTVFWYRQTMMQGLELLAYFRNRAPLDDSGMPKDRFSAEMPDATLATLKIQPSEPRDSAVYFCASGLSTVYGYTFGSGTRLTVV.

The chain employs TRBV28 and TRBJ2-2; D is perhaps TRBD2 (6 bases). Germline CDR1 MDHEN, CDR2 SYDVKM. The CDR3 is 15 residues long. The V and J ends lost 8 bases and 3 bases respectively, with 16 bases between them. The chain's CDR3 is CASGPGGSYTGELFF. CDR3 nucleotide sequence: TGTGCCAGCGGTCCCGGAGGGTCCTACACCGGGGAGCTGTTTTTT.

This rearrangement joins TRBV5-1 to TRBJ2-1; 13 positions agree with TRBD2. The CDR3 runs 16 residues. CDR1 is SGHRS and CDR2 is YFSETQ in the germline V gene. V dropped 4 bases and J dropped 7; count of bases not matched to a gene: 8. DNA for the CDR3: TGCGCCAGCAGCCCGATGACTAGCGGGAGGTCTAATGAGCAGTTCTTC. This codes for CASSPMTSGRSNEQFF.

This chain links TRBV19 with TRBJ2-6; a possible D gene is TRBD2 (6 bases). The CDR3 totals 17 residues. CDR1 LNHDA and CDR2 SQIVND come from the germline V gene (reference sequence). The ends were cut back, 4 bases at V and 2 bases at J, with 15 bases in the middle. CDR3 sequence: CASSNWGSGTGANVLTF. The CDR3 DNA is TGTGCCAGTAGTAATTGGGGTAGCGGAACTGGGGCCAACGTCCTGACTTTC.

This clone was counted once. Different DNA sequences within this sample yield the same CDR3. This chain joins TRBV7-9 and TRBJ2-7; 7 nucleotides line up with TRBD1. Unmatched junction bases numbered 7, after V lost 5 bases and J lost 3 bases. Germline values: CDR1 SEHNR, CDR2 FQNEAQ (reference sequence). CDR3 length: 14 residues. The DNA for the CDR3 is TGTGCCAGCAGCCCCTGGGACAGACTCTACGAGCAGTACTTC. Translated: CASSPWDRLYEQYF.

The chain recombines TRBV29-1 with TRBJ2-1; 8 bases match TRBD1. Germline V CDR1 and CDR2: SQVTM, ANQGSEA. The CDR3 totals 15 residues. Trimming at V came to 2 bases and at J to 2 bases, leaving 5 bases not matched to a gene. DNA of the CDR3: TGCAGCGTTGAAACACAGGGGGGCGCCTACAATGAGCAGTTCTTC. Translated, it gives CSVETQGGAYNEQFF.

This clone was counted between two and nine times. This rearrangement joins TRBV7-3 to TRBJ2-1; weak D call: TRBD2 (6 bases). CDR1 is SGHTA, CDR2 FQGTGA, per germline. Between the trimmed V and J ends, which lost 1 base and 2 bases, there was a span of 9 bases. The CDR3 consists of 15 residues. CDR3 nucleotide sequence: TGTGCCAGCAGCTTAAGCGGGGAGGCCTACAATGAGCAGTTCTTC. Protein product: CASSLSGEAYNEQFF.

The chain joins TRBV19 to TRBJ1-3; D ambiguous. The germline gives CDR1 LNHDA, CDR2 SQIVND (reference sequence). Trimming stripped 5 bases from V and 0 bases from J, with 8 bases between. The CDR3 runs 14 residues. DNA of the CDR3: TGTGCCAGTAGTTTCACAGACTCTGGAAACACCATATATTTT. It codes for CASSFTDSGNTIYF. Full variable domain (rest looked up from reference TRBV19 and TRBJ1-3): DGGITQSPKYLFRKEGQNVTLSCEQNLNHDAMYWYRQDPGQGLRLIYYSQIVNDFQKGDIAEGYSVSREKKESFPLTVTSAQKNPTAFYLCASSFTDSGNTIYFGEGSWLTVV.

CDR3 sequence reads: CASSQQGYKLTEAFF. The DNA of the CDR3 is TGTGCCAGCAGTCAACAGGGTTACAAGCTCACTGAAGCTTTCTTT. The chain joins TRBV2 to TRBJ1-1; a weak D match, TRBD1 (6 bases). Trimming removed 5 bases from V and 4 bases from J, with 17 bases in between. CDR1 SNHLY and CDR2 FYNNEI come from the germline V gene. This CDR3 comprises 15 residues.

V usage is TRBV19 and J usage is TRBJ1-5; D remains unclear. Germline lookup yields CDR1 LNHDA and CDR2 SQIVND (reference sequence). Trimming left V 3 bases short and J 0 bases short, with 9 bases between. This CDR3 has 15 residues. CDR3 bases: TGTGCCAGTAGTATCGACATTTATAGCAATCAGCCCCAGCATTTT. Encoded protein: CASSIDIYSNQPQHF.

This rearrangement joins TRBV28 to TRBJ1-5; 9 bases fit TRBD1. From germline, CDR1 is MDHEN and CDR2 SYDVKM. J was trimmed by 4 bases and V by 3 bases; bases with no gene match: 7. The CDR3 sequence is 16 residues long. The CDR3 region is CASSFQMTGGNQPQHF. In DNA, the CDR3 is TGTGCCAGCAGTTTCCAGATGACAGGGGGGAATCAGCCCCAGCATTTT.

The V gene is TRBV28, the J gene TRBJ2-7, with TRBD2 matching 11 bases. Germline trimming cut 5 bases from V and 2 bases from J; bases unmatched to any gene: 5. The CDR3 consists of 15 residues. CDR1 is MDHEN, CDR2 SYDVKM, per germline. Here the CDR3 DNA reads TGTGCCAGCAGTCCACGACTAGCGGGGCCCTACGAGCAGTACTTC. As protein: CASSPRLAGPYEQYF.